This TCR beta chain was obtained from a study of cytomegalovirus exposure and HLA in healthy donors. Notes on the study in general: High sensitivity and specificity were reportedly achieved when the classifier diagnosed cytomegalovirus status. Available immune exposure information covered CMV serostatus only.

Worth noting for this clone: The antigen remains undetermined.

Samples came from healthy bone marrow donors. Nominally healthy donors were sampled, though unrecorded immune exposures were likely. Trimming took 1 base from V and 6 from J, leaving 7 bases between them. CDR3 length equals 13 residues. Germline V lookup: CDR1 MNHNS, CDR2 SASEGT. Use of 60 Vbeta and 13 Jbeta primers characterized the PCR. This table comes from immunoSEQ multiplex PCR, and its TCRdb copy is limited to in-frame clones, with some not included. This sample has some 180,000 clones; 87% occur once, and the top ten carry 0.2% to 0.3%. This sequence originates from a girl under three years old in good health and CMV-seronegative. The specimen sequenced was PBMCs. The genes are TRBV6-1 and TRBJ1-5; D gene uncertain. The CDR3 spells CASSEEEGQPQHF. The DNA for the CDR3 is TGTGCCAGCAGTGAAGAAGAGGGTCAGCCCCAGCATTTT.